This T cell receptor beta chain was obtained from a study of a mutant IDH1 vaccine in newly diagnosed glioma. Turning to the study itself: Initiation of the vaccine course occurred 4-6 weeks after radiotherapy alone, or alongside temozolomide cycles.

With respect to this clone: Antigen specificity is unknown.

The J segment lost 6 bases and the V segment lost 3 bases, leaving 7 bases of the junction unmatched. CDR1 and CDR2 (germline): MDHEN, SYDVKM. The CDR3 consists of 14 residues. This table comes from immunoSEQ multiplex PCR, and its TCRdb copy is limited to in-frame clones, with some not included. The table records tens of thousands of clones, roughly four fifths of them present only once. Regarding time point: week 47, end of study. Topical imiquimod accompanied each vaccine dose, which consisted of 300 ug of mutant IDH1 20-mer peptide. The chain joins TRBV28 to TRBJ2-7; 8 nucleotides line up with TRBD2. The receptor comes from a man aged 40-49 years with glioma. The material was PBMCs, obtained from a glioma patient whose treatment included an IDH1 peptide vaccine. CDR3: CASSFERELGEQYF. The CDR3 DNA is TGTGCCAGCAGTTTTGAGCGGGAGTTAGGCGAGCAGTACTTC.